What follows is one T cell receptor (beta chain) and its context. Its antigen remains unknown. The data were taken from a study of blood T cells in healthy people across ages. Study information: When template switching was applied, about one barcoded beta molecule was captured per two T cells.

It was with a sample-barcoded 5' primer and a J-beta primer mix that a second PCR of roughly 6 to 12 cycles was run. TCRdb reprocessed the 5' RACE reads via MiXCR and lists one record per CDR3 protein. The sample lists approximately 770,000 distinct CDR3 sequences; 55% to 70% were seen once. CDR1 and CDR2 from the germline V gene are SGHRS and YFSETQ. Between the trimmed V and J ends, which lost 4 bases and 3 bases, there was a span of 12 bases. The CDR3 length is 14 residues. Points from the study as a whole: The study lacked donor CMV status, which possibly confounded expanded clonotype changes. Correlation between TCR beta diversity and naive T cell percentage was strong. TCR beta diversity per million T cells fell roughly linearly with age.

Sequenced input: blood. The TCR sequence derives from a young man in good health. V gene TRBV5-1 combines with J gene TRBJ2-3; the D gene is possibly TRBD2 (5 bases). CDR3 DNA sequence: TGCGCCAGCAGCACCGGCAGCGGAACAGATACGCAGTATTTT. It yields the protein CASSTGSGTDTQYF.